Listed below are T cell receptor beta chains from one sample, sequenced in a study of blood T cell repertoires in COVID-19. Sequencing was performed with immunoSEQ multiplex PCR; in TCRdb, only in-frame clones are kept and a portion is missing. The repertoire has roughly 180,000 clones, 81% of them found once; the top ten carry about 5.7%. Source material: PBMCs or T cells enriched from blood (not recorded which). These receptors were collected from a woman between 35 and 50 years old with acute COVID-19. CDR3s include the opening cysteine and the closing phenylalanine or tryptophan. D genes are given only for firm matches. Rows may omit the clone size; those that give it use once, few, many or a size class.

clone_size: -; v_call: TRBV4-2; d_call: -; j_call: TRBJ1-3; cdr3_nt: TGTGCCAGCAGCCCGACAGGTCTCTCTGGAAACACCATATATTTT; cdr3_aa: CASSPTGLSGNTIYF
clone_size: -; v_call: TRBV2; d_call: TRBD1; j_call: TRBJ1-5; cdr3_nt: TGTGCCAGCAGGCAAGACAGGGGAGGGAATCAGCCCCAGCATTTT; cdr3_aa: CASRQDRGGNQPQHF
clone_size: -; v_call: TRBV12-3/TRBV12-4; d_call: -; j_call: TRBJ1-4; cdr3_nt: TGTGCCAGCAGTTTTCCTAGGGAAAAACTGTTTTTT; cdr3_aa: CASSFPREKLFF
clone_size: -; v_call: TRBV7-2; d_call: -; j_call: TRBJ2-7; cdr3_nt: TGTGCCAGCAGCACCGGGAGCATGAACGGCGAGCAGTACTTC; cdr3_aa: CASSTGSMNGEQYF
clone_size: -; v_call: TRBV7-9; d_call: -; j_call: TRBJ1-2; cdr3_nt: TGTGCCAGCAGCTTGTCACAGGGTAAGGGTGGCTACACCTTC; cdr3_aa: CASSLSQGKGGYTF
clone_size: -; v_call: TRBV18; d_call: -; j_call: TRBJ1-1; cdr3_nt: TGTGCCAGCTCGTCGCTCCATGGGCTCACTGAAGCTTTCTTT; cdr3_aa: CASSSLHGLTEAFF
clone_size: -; v_call: TRBV29-1; d_call: TRBD2; j_call: TRBJ2-1; cdr3_nt: TGCAGCGTTTCCACGACTAGCCGAGCCTACAATGAGCAGTTCTTC; cdr3_aa: CSVSTTSRAYNEQFF
clone_size: -; v_call: TRBV6-5; d_call: TRBD1; j_call: TRBJ1-1; cdr3_nt: TGTGCCAGCAGACAGGGGACTGAAGCTTTCTTT; cdr3_aa: CASRQGTEAFF
clone_size: -; v_call: TRBV12-3/TRBV12-4; d_call: -; j_call: TRBJ2-1; cdr3_nt: TGTGCCAGCAGTCAGATGGATGAGCAGTTCTTC; cdr3_aa: CASSQMDEQFF
clone_size: -; v_call: TRBV28; d_call: TRBD2; j_call: TRBJ2-2; cdr3_nt: TGTGCCAGCAGGAACAGCGGGGGGACCGGGGAGCTGTTTTTT; cdr3_aa: CASRNSGGTGELFF
clone_size: -; v_call: TRBV14; d_call: TRBD2; j_call: TRBJ2-1; cdr3_nt: TGTGCCAGCTCCGAAAGGGTCTCCCTAGCGGGAGCTTACAATGAGCAGTTCTTC; cdr3_aa: CASSERVSLAGAYNEQFF
clone_size: -; v_call: TRBV28; d_call: -; j_call: TRBJ1-1; cdr3_nt: TGTGCCAGCAGTTTAGCGGGGGTGCAAGCTTTCTTT; cdr3_aa: CASSLAGVQAFF
clone_size: -; v_call: TRBV5-1; d_call: -; j_call: TRBJ1-4; cdr3_nt: TGCGCCAGCAGCTTGGCCGGTAGGGGCGATGAAAAACTGTTTTTT; cdr3_aa: CASSLAGRGDEKLFF
clone_size: once; v_call: TRBV9; d_call: -; j_call: TRBJ2-1; cdr3_nt: TGTGCCAGCAGCTCCTCGAGACTCCGTTCGAATGAGCAGTTCTTC; cdr3_aa: CASSSSRLRSNEQFF
clone_size: -; v_call: TRBV9; d_call: TRBD2; j_call: TRBJ2-7; cdr3_nt: TGTGCCAGCAGCGTAGCGGATCTAGTAAGCGGGAGGAACTACGAGCAGTACTTC; cdr3_aa: CASSVADLVSGRNYEQYF
clone_size: -; v_call: TRBV19; d_call: -; j_call: TRBJ1-2; cdr3_nt: TGTGCCAGTAGTATTGAGGGCGTGAGCTATGGCTACACCTTC; cdr3_aa: CASSIEGVSYGYTF
clone_size: -; v_call: TRBV30; d_call: TRBD1; j_call: TRBJ2-7; cdr3_nt: TGTGCCTGGACTAGGGACAGCAGGGTCTACGAGCAGTACTTC; cdr3_aa: CAWTRDSRVYEQYF
clone_size: -; v_call: TRBV5-1; d_call: -; j_call: TRBJ1-2; cdr3_nt: TGCGCCAGCAGCTTTTTCGACAGTTATGGCTACACCTTC; cdr3_aa: CASSFFDSYGYTF
clone_size: once; v_call: TRBV18; d_call: TRBD2; j_call: TRBJ2-1; cdr3_nt: TGTGCCAGCTCACCTTCGGGACTAGCGGACAATGAGCAGTTCTTC; cdr3_aa: CASSPSGLADNEQFF
clone_size: once; v_call: TRBV10-3; d_call: -; j_call: TRBJ2-1; cdr3_nt: TGTGCCATCAGTGAAGGTGAGCGCAATGAGCAGTTCTTC; cdr3_aa: CAISEGERNEQFF
clone_size: once; v_call: TRBV2; d_call: TRBD1; j_call: TRBJ1-3; cdr3_nt: TGTGCCAGCAGTGAGGGACAGCTATCAAGCTCTGGAAACACCATATATTTT; cdr3_aa: CASSEGQLSSSGNTIYF
clone_size: once; v_call: TRBV10-3; d_call: -; j_call: TRBJ1-2; cdr3_nt: TGTGCCATCAGTGAGGGGGGGACCTCTTATGGCTACACCTTC; cdr3_aa: CAISEGGTSYGYTF
clone_size: once; v_call: TRBV14; d_call: -; j_call: TRBJ2-5; cdr3_nt: TGTGCCAGCAGCCAAGGCTGGCGGGTCCAAGAGACCCAGTACTTC; cdr3_aa: CASSQGWRVQETQYF
clone_size: -; v_call: TRBV12-3/TRBV12-4; d_call: TRBD2; j_call: TRBJ2-5; cdr3_nt: TGTGCCAGCAGTTCTCTTAGCGGGAGGGACCAGTACTTC; cdr3_aa: CASSSLSGRDQYF
clone_size: -; v_call: TRBV19; d_call: -; j_call: TRBJ1-3; cdr3_nt: TGTGCCAGTAGTAGACAGAGCTCTGGAAACACCATATATTTT; cdr3_aa: CASSRQSSGNTIYF
clone_size: -; v_call: TRBV7-6; d_call: -; j_call: TRBJ2-2; cdr3_nt: TGTGCCAGCAGCGCAGCAGGGAGGAACGCCGGGGAGCTGTTTTTT; cdr3_aa: CASSAAGRNAGELFF
clone_size: few; v_call: TRBV6-5; d_call: -; j_call: TRBJ1-1; cdr3_nt: TGTGCCAGCAGTTACTCGGCAGGGTACACTGAAGCTTTCTTT; cdr3_aa: CASSYSAGYTEAFF
clone_size: -; v_call: TRBV2; d_call: TRBD2; j_call: TRBJ2-1; cdr3_nt: TGTGCCAGCAGTGAACCTAGCGGGAGGTCCCGCTCCTACAATGAGCAGTTCTTC; cdr3_aa: CASSEPSGRSRSYNEQFF
clone_size: few; v_call: TRBV7-9; d_call: -; j_call: TRBJ1-1; cdr3_nt: TGTGCCAGCAGCTTATTCTCCCAATCCGGGAACGAAGCTTTCTTT; cdr3_aa: CASSLFSQSGNEAFF
clone_size: -; v_call: TRBV2; d_call: TRBD1; j_call: TRBJ1-5; cdr3_nt: TGTGCCAGCGGGACAGGGGCTAATCAGCCCCAGCATTTT; cdr3_aa: CASGTGANQPQHF
clone_size: -; v_call: TRBV30; d_call: TRBD2; j_call: TRBJ2-3; cdr3_nt: TGTGCCTGGAGTAGCGGGAGTGATACGCAGTATTTT; cdr3_aa: CAWSSGSDTQYF
clone_size: -; v_call: TRBV7-8; d_call: TRBD1; j_call: TRBJ1-6; cdr3_nt: TGTGCCAGCAGGGATGCCGGGACAGCAAATTCACCCCTCCACTTT; cdr3_aa: CASRDAGTANSPLHF
clone_size: -; v_call: TRBV2; d_call: -; j_call: TRBJ2-5; cdr3_nt: TGTGCCAGCAGTGCTAGAAGCGGGTACGCAGCGACCCAGTACTTC; cdr3_aa: CASSARSGYAATQYF
clone_size: few; v_call: TRBV2; d_call: TRBD2; j_call: TRBJ2-2; cdr3_nt: TGTGCCAGCAGTAGACTAGCGGTAGCTAACACCGGGGAGCTGTTTTTT; cdr3_aa: CASSRLAVANTGELFF
clone_size: -; v_call: TRBV29-1; d_call: -; j_call: TRBJ2-7; cdr3_nt: TGCAGCGCAAAGCTAGACGAGCAGTACTTC; cdr3_aa: CSAKLDEQYF
clone_size: -; v_call: TRBV7-6; d_call: -; j_call: TRBJ2-2; cdr3_nt: TGTGCCAGCAGCGGTAGCTACACCGGGGAGCTGTTTTTT; cdr3_aa: CASSGSYTGELFF
clone_size: -; v_call: TRBV2; d_call: -; j_call: TRBJ1-5; cdr3_nt: TGTGCCAGCAGTAGGGGGTTACAGATACCTTATAGCAATCAGCCCCAGCATTTT; cdr3_aa: CASSRGLQIPYSNQPQHF
clone_size: -; v_call: TRBV19; d_call: -; j_call: TRBJ1-5; cdr3_nt: TGTGCCAGTAGTATAGGGGGGACATTCGGTCAGCCCCAGCATTTT; cdr3_aa: CASSIGGTFGQPQHF
clone_size: -; v_call: TRBV30; d_call: -; j_call: TRBJ2-3; cdr3_nt: TGTGCCTGGAGGGAGAGCACAGATACGCAGTATTTT; cdr3_aa: CAWRESTDTQYF
clone_size: once; v_call: TRBV3-1/TRBV3-2; d_call: TRBD2; j_call: TRBJ2-5; cdr3_nt: TGTGCCAGCAGCCAACTAGCGGGAGGGCCTGAGACCCAGTACTTC; cdr3_aa: CASSQLAGGPETQYF